The 10 T cell receptor beta chains reported below all come from one sample, sequenced in a study of T cell responses to AZD1222 COVID-19 vaccine. Repertoires were generated with immunoSEQ multiplex PCR, while TCRdb's copy carries only in-frame clones and drops some. The sample carries about 110,000 clones, 89% recorded once. The material was peripheral blood, obtained 28 days after the second AZD1222 dose. The receptors derive from an adult who received the AZD1222 COVID-19 vaccine.

The chain recombines TRBV30 with TRBJ2-4; D gene unclear. V was pared by 1 base and J by 1 base, with 8 bases between. Germline CDR1 is GTSNPN and CDR2 is SVGIG (reference sequence). The CDR3 extends over 14 amino acids. The CDR3 reads CAWSGKEAKNIQYF. Written as DNA, the CDR3 is TGTGCCTGGAGTGGAAAGGAGGCCAAAAACATTCAGTACTTC.

This rearrangement joins TRBV14 to TRBJ1-2, with TRBD1 matching over 8 bases. V dropped 1 base and J dropped 4; count of bases not matched to a gene: 5. This CDR3 region has 15 residues. Germline V gives CDR1 SGHDN, CDR2 FVKESK. The CDR3 loop reads CASSQAQGAFYGYTF. The CDR3 DNA reads TGTGCCAGCAGCCAAGCTCAGGGGGCGTTCTATGGCTACACCTTC.

The rearrangement uses TRBV7-2 and TRBJ2-1; 9 nucleotides match TRBD1. The CDR3 is 14 amino acids. The junction had 4 bases not matched to a gene; V was cut back by 5 bases and J by 5 bases. CDR1 SGHTA and CDR2 FQGNSA come from the germline V gene. CDR3 in DNA: TGTGCCAGCAGCCAGGACAGGGGACACAATGAGCAGTTCTTC. The encoded protein is CASSQDRGHNEQFF.

This chain uses TRBV21-1 with TRBJ2-7; TRBD2 is taken as the D call from the table, unchecked against the DNA. TRBV21-1 is labeled a pseudogene. The CDR3 runs 20 residues. CDR3 in amino acids: CASSKDGGRLAGEGRYEQYF. CDR3 in DNA: TGTGCCAGCAGCAAAGACGGGGGTCGGTTAGCGGGAGAGGGTCGCTACGAGCAGTACTTC.

This clone was observed a handful of times. The rearrangement links TRBV5-1 to TRBJ2-1, with 10 positions matching TRBD1. Germline V gene data show CDR1 as SGHRS and CDR2 as YFSETQ. This CDR3 comprises 14 residues. The junction had 5 bases not matched to a gene; V was cut back by 4 bases and J by 7 bases. For the CDR3, the DNA is TGCGCCAGCAGCCCGCGACAGGGGGCTAATGAGCAGTTCTTC. Translating it yields CASSPRQGANEQFF.

V gene TRBV9 combines with J gene TRBJ2-3, with D uncertain. Germline-derived CDR1 and CDR2 are SGDLS and YYNGEE. V was cut by 3 bases and J by 4 bases, with 9 bases left in between. This CDR3 region has 13 residues. This chain's CDR3 is CASSGGPPDTQYF. As DNA, the CDR3 is TGTGCCAGCAGCGGTGGTCCGCCAGATACGCAGTATTTT.

This sequence joins TRBV9 and TRBJ1-1, with D possibly TRBD1 on 5 matching bases. The ends were cut back, 0 bases at V and 6 bases at J, with 9 bases in the middle. This CDR3 is 13 amino acids long. CDR1 and CDR2 (germline): SGDLS, YYNGEE. DNA of the CDR3: TGTGCCAGCAGCGTAGAGGGAGGGGCTGAAGCTTTCTTT. This encodes CASSVEGGAEAFF. Using reference TRBV9 and TRBJ1-1 for the parts outside the CDR3, the full variable domain is DSGVTQTPKHLITATGQRVTLRCSPRSGDLSVYWYQQSLDQGLQFLIQYYNGEERAKGNILERFSAQQFPDLHSELNLSSLELGDSALYFCASSVEGGAEAFFGQGTRLTVV.

The chain has TRBV6-2 or TRBV6-3 and TRBJ2-7, with 7 bases identical to TRBD2. Trimming took 4 bases from V and 4 from J; bases not matched to a gene: 7. Per the germline V gene, CDR1 is MNHEY and CDR2 is SVGEGT. The CDR3 runs to 14 residues. Here the CDR3 reads CASSSSGPFYEQYF. As DNA, the CDR3 is TGTGCCAGCAGTTCTAGCGGACCATTTTACGAGCAGTACTTC.

The rearrangement links TRBV12-3 or TRBV12-4 to TRBJ2-2; D possibly corresponds to TRBD2 (5 bases). There are 13 residues in the CDR3. V was shortened by 10 bases and J by 1 base, with 10 bases between the two germline ends. The CDR3 nucleotides are TGTGCCATGGAAGGAGGGAACACCGGGGAGCTGTTTTTT. Its protein is CAMEGGNTGELFF.

The chain couples TRBV7-8 to TRBJ1-4, with D hard to call. In germline, CDR1 is SGHVS, CDR2 FQNEAQ. The V gene lost 7 bases and the J gene lost 0 bases, with 21 bases spanning the gap. CDR3 size: 18 residues. The DNA for the CDR3 is TGTGCCAGCACCACCTCGGCGGCAGAGTTTGCAACTAATGAAAAACTGTTTTTT. Its translation: CASTTSAAEFATNEKLFF.